The text below deals with one TCR beta chain. The CDR3 runs to 14 residues. With 5 bases removed from V and 6 bases from J, the gap between germline ends came to 14 bases. The germline V gene has CDR1 KGHSH and CDR2 LQKENI. Clones were sequenced by immunoSEQ multiplex PCR, and TCRdb holds only the in-frame ones, with some missing. The sample holds more than 55,000 clones, more than 85% seen once. The data originate from a study of T cell changes during pregnancy in multiple sclerosis. The clonotype originates from a female donor with multiple sclerosis, enrolled in a pregnancy study. Source: peripheral blood, taken in the second trimester of pregnancy. V usage is TRBV18 and J usage is TRBJ2-1; D remains unclear. The CDR3: CASSSYLSINEQFF. Written as DNA, the CDR3 is TGTGCCAGCTCATCTTACCTTAGTATCAATGAGCAGTTCTTC.